This T cell receptor delta chain was found in a study of gamma-delta T cells after stem cell transplantation. This clone qualifies as medium-sized (0.01 to 0.1%). TCRdb reanalyzed the RT-PCR reads using CATT. Found here are some 10,000 delta-chain clones, 1% to 1.5% of them singletons; the top ten hold 10%. V was pared by 0 bases and J by 4 bases, with 13 bases of the junction left unmatched. The CDR3 contains 19 residues. Germline-derived CDR1 and CDR2 are GEAIGNYY and EKD. Specimen: gamma-delta T cells. The genes are TRDV2 and TRDJ1; 13 positions agree with TRDD3. This TCR was sampled from a human donor. It is not recorded whose cells these are; they may come from a transplant donor. CDR3 region: CACDTAGTGGYADRDKLIF. CDR3 nucleotides: TGTGCCTGTGACACCGCGGGGACTGGGGGATACGCGGATCGCGATAAACTCATCTTT.